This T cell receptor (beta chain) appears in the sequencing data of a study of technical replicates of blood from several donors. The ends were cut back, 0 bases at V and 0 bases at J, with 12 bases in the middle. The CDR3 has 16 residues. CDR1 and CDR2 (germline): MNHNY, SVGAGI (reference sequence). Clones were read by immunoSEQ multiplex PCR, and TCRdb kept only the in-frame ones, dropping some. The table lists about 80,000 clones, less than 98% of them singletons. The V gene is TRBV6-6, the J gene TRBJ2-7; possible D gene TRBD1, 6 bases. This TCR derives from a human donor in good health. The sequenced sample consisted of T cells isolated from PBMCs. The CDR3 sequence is CASSYSSGVISYEQYF. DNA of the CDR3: TGTGCCAGCAGTTACTCCTCAGGGGTAATCTCCTACGAGCAGTACTTC.